The rows below give T cell receptor beta chains drawn from one sample of a study of response to subunit inactivated influenza vaccine. TCRdb re-called the RT-PCR reads with MiXCR, one entry per CDR3 protein. The sample includes more than 550,000 distinct CDR3 sequences, 12% of them seen just once. Sequenced here: PBMCs from blood, sampled on the day of vaccination. These receptors originate from a man aged 50-59 years who received an inactivated influenza vaccine. The CDR3 runs from the conserved cysteine through the conserved F or W. D genes are given only for firm matches. Clone size is stated in some rows and not others, as once, few, many or a class when expanded.

CDR3 length	V gene	clone size	D gene	J gene	CDR3 protein	CDR3 DNA
14	TRBV24-1	few	.	TRBJ2-5	CATSDSLLAETQYF	TGTGCCACCAGTGATTCCCTTTTGGCGGAGACCCAGTACTTC
14	TRBV20-1	few	.	TRBJ2-5	CSARVPGTQETQYF	TGCAGTGCTAGAGTTCCAGGGACCCAAGAGACCCAGTACTTC
14	TRBV11-2	few	.	TRBJ2-3	CASSMIRAPDTQYF	TGTGCCAGCAGCATGATCCGGGCTCCAGATACGCAGTATTTT
17	TRBV13	.	.	TRBJ1-1	CACSLDPTEDSNTEAFF	TGTGCCTGCAGCTTAGACCCTACAGAGGATTCGAACACTGAAGCTTTCTTT
17	TRBV15	few	.	TRBJ2-1	CATSRDLRAGDYNEQFF	TGTGCCACCAGCAGAGATCTGAGGGCCGGTGACTACAATGAGCAGTTCTTC
17	TRBV20-1	.	.	TRBJ2-1	CCARDLGFSGPYNEQFF	TGCTGTGCTAGAGATCTAGGGTTCTCGGGGCCCTACAATGAGCAGTTCTTC
16	TRBV28	.	.	TRBJ2-1	CASSSPPRAGVNEQFF	TGTGCCAGCAGTTCCCCGCCCAGGGCTGGGGTCAATGAGCAGTTCTTC
14	TRBV12-3/TRBV12-4	many	.	TRBJ1-2	CASSLGAVSGGYTF	TGTGCCAGCAGTTTAGGGGCAGTCTCCGGTGGCTACACCTTC
12	TRBV7-2	few	.	TRBJ1-1	CASSPPFEYAFF	TGTGCCAGCAGCCCCCCATTCGAGTACGCTTTCTTT
13	TRBV7-9	.	.	TRBJ2-1	CASSGQARKQQFF	TGTGCCAGCAGTGGGCAGGCCAGAAAACAGCAGTTCTTC
15	TRBV12-3/TRBV12-4	few	.	TRBJ2-1	CASRKPGEAYNEQFF	TGTGCCAGCAGGAAGCCAGGGGAGGCCTACAATGAGCAGTTCTTC
12	TRBV30	few	.	TRBJ1-6	CAGTLNNSPLHF	TGTGCGGGGACACTTAATAATTCACCCCTCCACTTT
15	TRBV29-1	few	.	TRBJ2-1	CSVASSASSYNEQFF	TGCAGCGTTGCGTCTAGCGCGAGCTCCTACAATGAGCAGTTCTTC
11	TRBV20-1	many	.	TRBJ2-7	CSAEQGYEQYF	TGCAGTGCTGAACAGGGTTACGAGCAGTACTTC
18	TRBV6-5	few	TRBD2	TRBJ2-2	CASSYSYGLAGVPGELFF	TGTGCCAGCAGTTACTCGTATGGCCTAGCGGGAGTCCCCGGGGAGCTGTTTTTT
13	TRBV29-1	few	TRBD1	TRBJ1-1	CSVDRGLGTEAFF	TGCAGCGTTGACAGGGGGCTGGGCACTGAAGCTTTCTTT
12	TRBV18	many	.	TRBJ1-1	CASSPGGAEAFF	TGTGCCAGCTCACCCGGAGGGGCTGAAGCTTTCTTT
14	TRBV7-6	many	.	TRBJ2-7	CASSSTGASYEQYF	TGTGCCAGCAGCTCGACAGGAGCCTCCTACGAGCAGTACTTC
17	TRBV5-6	many	.	TRBJ1-5	CASSSSGRLRSNQPQHF	TGTGCCAGCAGCTCCTCGGGCCGCTTAAGGAGCAATCAGCCCCAGCATTTT
17	TRBV19	few	TRBD2	TRBJ2-3	CATSRNWGGSGTDTQYF	TGTGCCACCTCCCGCAATTGGGGCGGGAGTGGCACAGATACGCAGTATTTT
13	TRBV7-7	few	TRBD2	TRBJ2-5	CASSKTSGETQYF	TGTGCTAGCAGTAAGACTAGCGGAGAGACCCAGTACTTC
14	TRBV9	few	.	TRBJ2-2	CASSVAPDVGELFF	TGTGCCAGCAGCGTAGCTCCGGACGTCGGGGAGCTGTTTTTT
18	TRBV2	few	TRBD2	TRBJ2-1	CASSKKGTSGSSYNEQFF	TGTGCCAGCAGCAAAAAGGGGACTAGCGGTTCCTCCTACAATGAGCAGTTCTTC
13	TRBV6-2/TRBV6-3	.	TRBD1	TRBJ1-2	CASSTGQGSGYTF	TGTGCCAGCAGTACAGGACAGGGATCGGGCTACACCTTC
16	TRBV6-2/TRBV6-3	few	TRBD2	TRBJ2-1	CASRFGGSGNNNEQFF	TGTGCCAGCAGATTCGGCGGGAGTGGTAATAATAATGAGCAGTTCTTC
13	TRBV20-1	.	TRBD1	TRBJ2-7	CSAHDRESYEQYF	TGCAGTGCACACGACAGGGAATCCTACGAGCAGTACTTC
14	TRBV6-1	few	TRBD2	TRBJ2-7	CASSQGLAGGQQYF	TGTGCCAGCAGTCAGGGACTAGCGGGGGGGCAGCAGTACTTC
14	TRBV7-6	.	.	TRBJ1-4	CASSSDSRYEKLFF	TGTGCCAGCAGCTCGGACAGCCGTTATGAAAAACTGTTTTTT
15	TRBV5-6	few	.	TRBJ2-5	CASSWGLGAQETQYF	TGTGCCAGCAGCTGGGGGCTTGGGGCTCAAGAGACCCAGTACTTC
13	TRBV5-1	many	.	TRBJ2-7	CASSLGRNYEQYF	TGCGCCAGCAGCTTGGGACGTAACTACGAGCAGTACTTC
16	TRBV7-2	few	TRBD2	TRBJ2-2	CASRQTSGGAVGELFF	TGTGCCAGCAGACAAACTAGCGGGGGGGCGGTCGGGGAGCTGTTTTTT
12	TRBV24-1	.	TRBD1	TRBJ1-2	CATSDWTGSYTF	TGTGCCACCAGTGATTGGACAGGAAGCTACACCTTC
15	TRBV5-1	many	TRBD1	TRBJ2-7	CASSLVGTGSYEQYF	TGCGCCAGCAGCCTGGTGGGGACAGGGTCCTACGAGCAGTACTTC
13	TRBV7-9	.	.	TRBJ2-3	CASSLPLADTQYF	TGTGCCAGCAGCTTACCGTTAGCGGATACGCAGTATTTT
16	TRBV7-2	few	.	TRBJ1-3	CASSPLGGNSGNTIYF	TGTGCCAGCAGCCCTCTGGGGGGAAACTCTGGAAACACCATATATTTT
16	TRBV7-7	many	.	TRBJ2-7	CASSFRQAVPTYEQYF	TGTGCTAGCAGCTTTAGACAGGCAGTTCCTACCTACGAGCAGTACTTC
14	TRBV7-2	many	.	TRBJ2-2	CASSLEGRTGELFF	TGTGCCAGCAGCCTCGAAGGCCGCACCGGGGAGCTGTTTTTT
11	TRBV5-5	many	.	TRBJ1-4	CASSSYEKLFF	TGTGCCAGCAGTTCGTATGAAAAACTGTTTTTT
15	TRBV19	few	TRBD2	TRBJ2-1	CASSLAGAQGNEQFF	TGTGCCAGTAGTCTAGCGGGAGCCCAAGGCAATGAGCAGTTCTTC
15	TRBV27	few	.	TRBJ2-1	CASSWRAGAYNEQFF	TGTGCCAGCAGTTGGCGTGCGGGGGCTTACAATGAGCAGTTCTTC
13	TRBV19	few	.	TRBJ2-3	CASSKARGDTQYF	TGTGCCAGTAGTAAGGCGCGTGGGGATACGCAGTATTTT
16	TRBV19	few	.	TRBJ2-2	CASSNQLGEDTGELFF	TGTGCCAGTAGTAACCAATTAGGCGAGGACACCGGGGAGCTGTTTTTT
13	TRBV7-2	.	.	TRBJ2-3	CASSLLNTDTQYF	TGTGCCAGCAGCCTACTAAACACAGATACGCAGTATTTT
11	TRBV29-1	.	.	TRBJ2-7	CSYRWSREQYF	TGCAGCTATCGTTGGTCGAGGGAGCAGTACTTC
14	TRBV5-1	many	.	TRBJ2-1	CASGLQGSGYEQFF	TGCGCCAGCGGACTACAGGGATCGGGGTATGAGCAGTTCTTC
14	TRBV11-2	.	.	TRBJ2-7	CASSPQVVGYEQYF	TGTGCCAGCAGCCCACAGGTGGTGGGGTACGAGCAGTACTTC
13	TRBV7-2	many	.	TRBJ2-1	CASSLFRIGEQFF	TGTGCCAGCAGCTTATTTCGGATCGGGGAGCAGTTCTTC
16	TRBV5-1	.	.	TRBJ1-4	CASSAGTADSNEKLFF	TGCGCCAGCAGCGCGGGGACGGCGGATTCAAATGAAAAACTGTTTTTT
14	TRBV11-3	many	.	TRBJ2-1	CASSLPRAYNEQFF	TGTGCCAGCAGCTTACCCCGGGCCTACAATGAGCAGTTCTTC
16	TRBV4-3	many	.	TRBJ1-2	CASSHAMGPRGYGYTF	TGCGCCAGCAGCCACGCAATGGGGCCCCGGGGCTATGGCTACACCTTC
12	TRBV20-1	.	TRBD1	TRBJ2-3	CSALDRGDTQYF	TGCAGTGCCTTAGACAGGGGGGATACGCAGTATTTT
13	TRBV20-1	few	.	TRBJ2-7	CSARGTVAYEQYF	TGCAGTGCTAGGGGGACGGTGGCCTACGAGCAGTACTTC
15	TRBV12-3/TRBV12-4	.	.	TRBJ1-1	CASSLAAGARTEAFF	TGTGCCAGCAGTTTAGCGGCGGGGGCGCGCACTGAAGCTTTCTTT
14	TRBV20-1	few	.	TRBJ2-1	CSARDLERGDEQFF	TGCAGTGCTAGAGATTTGGAAAGGGGTGATGAGCAGTTCTTC
18	TRBV24-1	.	TRBD1	TRBJ2-1	CATSDPTSTGPIYNEQFF	TGTGCCACCAGTGATCCGACCTCGACAGGGCCGATTTACAATGAGCAGTTCTTC
15	TRBV12-3/TRBV12-4	few	TRBD1	TRBJ2-6	CAKTLGGTGANVLTF	TGTGCCAAGACCCTAGGGGGCACTGGGGCCAACGTCCTGACTTTC
15	TRBV4-1	.	.	TRBJ1-1	CASRRALWGSTEAFF	TGCGCCAGCAGAAGGGCGCTCTGGGGAAGCACTGAAGCTTTCTTT
12	TRBV14	.	.	TRBJ1-4	CASSHPDEKLFF	TGTGCCAGCAGCCATCCGGATGAAAAACTGTTTTTT
12	TRBV12-3/TRBV12-4	many	.	TRBJ2-1	CASSLQGYEQFF	TGTGCCAGCAGTTTACAGGGCTATGAGCAGTTCTTC